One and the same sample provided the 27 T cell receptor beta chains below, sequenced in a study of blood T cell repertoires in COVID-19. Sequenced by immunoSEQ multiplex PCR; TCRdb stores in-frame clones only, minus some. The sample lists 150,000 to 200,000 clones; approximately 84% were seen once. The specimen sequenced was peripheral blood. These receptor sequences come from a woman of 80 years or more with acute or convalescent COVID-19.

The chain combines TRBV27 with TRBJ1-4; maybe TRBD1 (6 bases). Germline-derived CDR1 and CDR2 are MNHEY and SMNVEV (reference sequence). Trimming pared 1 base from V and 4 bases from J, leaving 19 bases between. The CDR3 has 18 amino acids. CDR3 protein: CASSLYYPGEDGNEKLFF. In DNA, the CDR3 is TGTGCCAGCAGTTTATATTATCCAGGGGAAGATGGTAATGAAAAACTGTTTTTT.

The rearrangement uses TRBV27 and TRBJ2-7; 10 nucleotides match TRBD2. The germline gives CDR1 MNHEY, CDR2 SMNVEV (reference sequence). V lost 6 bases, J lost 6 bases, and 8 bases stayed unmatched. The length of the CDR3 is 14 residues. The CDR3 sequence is CASRGLAGASEQYF. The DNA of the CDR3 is TGTGCCAGCAGGGGCCTAGCGGGAGCCTCCGAGCAGTACTTC.

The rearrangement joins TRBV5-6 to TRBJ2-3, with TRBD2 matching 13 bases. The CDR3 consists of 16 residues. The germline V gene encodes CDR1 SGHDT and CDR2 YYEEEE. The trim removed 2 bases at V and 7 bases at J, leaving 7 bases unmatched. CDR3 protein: CASSFGLAGVLNTQYF. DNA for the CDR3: TGTGCCAGCAGCTTTGGACTAGCGGGGGTGTTAAATACGCAGTATTTT.

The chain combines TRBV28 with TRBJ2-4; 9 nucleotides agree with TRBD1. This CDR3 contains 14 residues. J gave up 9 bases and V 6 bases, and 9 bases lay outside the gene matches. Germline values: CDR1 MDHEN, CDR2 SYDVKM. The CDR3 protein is CASSSQGAMGIQYF. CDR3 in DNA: TGTGCCAGCAGCTCACAGGGGGCTATGGGCATTCAGTACTTC.

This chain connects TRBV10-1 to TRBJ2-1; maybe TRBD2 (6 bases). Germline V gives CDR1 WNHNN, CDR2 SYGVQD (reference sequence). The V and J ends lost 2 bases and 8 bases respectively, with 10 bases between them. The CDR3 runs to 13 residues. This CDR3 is CASSEVGGYEQFF. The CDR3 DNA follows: TGCGCCAGCAGTGAGGTTGGGGGGTATGAGCAGTTCTTC.

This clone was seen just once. CDR3 nucleotide sequence: TGTGCCAGCAGTTACAGGGGCATGAACACTGAAGCTTTCTTT. Translation: CASSYRGMNTEAFF. The chain uses TRBV6-5 and TRBJ1-1, with D maybe TRBD1 (5 bases). Germline assignment: CDR1 MNHEY and CDR2 SVGAGI. The CDR3 extends over 14 amino acids. The germline V and J ends were trimmed by 2 bases and 0 bases, with 7 bases remaining between them.

Written as DNA, the CDR3 is TGTGCCAGCAGTGAGACAGGCGAGCAGACCCAGTACTTC. Translated: CASSETGEQTQYF. The rearrangement links TRBV2 to TRBJ2-5; D is possibly TRBD1 (6 bases). This CDR3 comprises 13 residues. Looked up from germline, CDR1 is SNHLY and CDR2 is FYNNEI. V gave up 3 bases and J gave up 6 bases, with 11 bases separating them.

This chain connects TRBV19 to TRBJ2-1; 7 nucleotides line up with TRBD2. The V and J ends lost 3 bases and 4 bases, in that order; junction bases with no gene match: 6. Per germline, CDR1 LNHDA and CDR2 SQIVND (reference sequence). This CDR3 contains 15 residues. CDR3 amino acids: CASSIAGETYNEQFF. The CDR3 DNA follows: TGTGCCAGTAGTATCGCGGGAGAGACATACAATGAGCAGTTCTTC.

In DNA form, the CDR3 reads TGTGCCAGCAGTTTAGTAGGACAGGTCTCTGAAAAACTGTTTTTT. Amino acid sequence: CASSLVGQVSEKLFF. The rearrangement uses TRBV28 and TRBJ1-4, with 7 positions matching TRBD1. The V gene end was trimmed by 2 bases and the J gene end by 7 bases; junction bases not matched to a gene: 7. The germline V gene has CDR1 MDHEN and CDR2 SYDVKM. CDR3 size: 15 residues.

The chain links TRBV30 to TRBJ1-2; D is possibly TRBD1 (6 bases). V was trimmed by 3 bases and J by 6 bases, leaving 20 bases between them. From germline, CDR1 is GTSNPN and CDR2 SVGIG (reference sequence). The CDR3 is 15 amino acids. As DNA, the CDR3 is TGTGCCTGGAGACCGGGGGGGGGCAGACCCCATGGCTACACCTTC. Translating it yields CAWRPGGGRPHGYTF. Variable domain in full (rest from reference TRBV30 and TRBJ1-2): SQTIHQWPATLVQPVGSPLSLECTVEGTSNPNLYWYRQAAGRGLQLLFYSVGIGQISSEVPQNLSASRPQDRQFILSSKKLLLSDSGFYLCAWRPGGGRPHGYTFGSGTRLTVV.

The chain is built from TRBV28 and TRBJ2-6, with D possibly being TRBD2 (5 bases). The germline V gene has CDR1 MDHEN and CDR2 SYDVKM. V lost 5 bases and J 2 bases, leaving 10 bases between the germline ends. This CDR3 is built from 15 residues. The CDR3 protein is CASSNEGAGANVLTF. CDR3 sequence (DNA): TGTGCCAGCAGTAACGAGGGAGCTGGGGCCAACGTCCTGACTTTC.

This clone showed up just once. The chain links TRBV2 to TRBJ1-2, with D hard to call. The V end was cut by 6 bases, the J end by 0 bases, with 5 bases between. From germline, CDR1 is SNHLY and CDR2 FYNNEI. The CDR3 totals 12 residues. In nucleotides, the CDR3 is TGTGCCAGCAGAACAGCTAACTATGGCTACACCTTC. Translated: CASRTANYGYTF.

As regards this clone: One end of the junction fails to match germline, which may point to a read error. The CDR3 loop reads CASRFDRGSHYGYTF. CDR3 sequence (DNA): TGTGCCAGCCGCTTCGACAGGGGGAGCCACTATGGCTACACCTTC. This chain links TRBV11-2 with TRBJ1-2, with 9 bases lining up with TRBD1. Looked up from germline, CDR1 is SGHAT and CDR2 is FQNNGV. The CDR3 extends over 15 amino acids.

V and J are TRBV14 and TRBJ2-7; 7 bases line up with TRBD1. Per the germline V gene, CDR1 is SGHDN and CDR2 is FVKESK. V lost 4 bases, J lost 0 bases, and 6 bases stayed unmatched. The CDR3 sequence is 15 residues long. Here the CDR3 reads CASSRDRSSSYEQYF. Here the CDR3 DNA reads TGTGCCAGCAGCCGGGACAGATCAAGCTCCTACGAGCAGTACTTC.

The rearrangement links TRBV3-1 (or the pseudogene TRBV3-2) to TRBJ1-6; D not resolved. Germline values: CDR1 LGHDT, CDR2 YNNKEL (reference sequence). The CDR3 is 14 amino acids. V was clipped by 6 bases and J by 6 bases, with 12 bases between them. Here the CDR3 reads CASRPSDGNSPLHF. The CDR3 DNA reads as TGTGCCAGCAGACCTAGCGACGGTAATTCACCCCTCCACTTT.

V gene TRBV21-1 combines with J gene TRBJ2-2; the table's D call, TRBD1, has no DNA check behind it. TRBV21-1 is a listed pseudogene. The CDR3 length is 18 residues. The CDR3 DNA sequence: TGTGCCAGCAGCAAAGATCGGGGGCAGGGGGCGAACACCGGGGAGCTGTTTTTT. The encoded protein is CASSKDRGQGANTGELFF.

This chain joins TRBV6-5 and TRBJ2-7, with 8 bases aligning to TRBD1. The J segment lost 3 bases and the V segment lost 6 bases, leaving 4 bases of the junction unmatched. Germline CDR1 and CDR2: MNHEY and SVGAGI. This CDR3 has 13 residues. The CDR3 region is CASSAGGGYEQYF. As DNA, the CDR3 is TGTGCCAGCAGCGCAGGGGGCGGCTACGAGCAGTACTTC.

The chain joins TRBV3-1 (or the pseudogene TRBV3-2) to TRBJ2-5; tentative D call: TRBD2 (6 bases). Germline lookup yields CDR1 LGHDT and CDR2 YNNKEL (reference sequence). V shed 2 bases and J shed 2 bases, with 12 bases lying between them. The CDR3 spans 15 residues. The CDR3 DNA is TGTGCCAGCAGCCAAATAGGCGGGGCTCAAGAGACCCAGTACTTC. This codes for CASSQIGGAQETQYF.

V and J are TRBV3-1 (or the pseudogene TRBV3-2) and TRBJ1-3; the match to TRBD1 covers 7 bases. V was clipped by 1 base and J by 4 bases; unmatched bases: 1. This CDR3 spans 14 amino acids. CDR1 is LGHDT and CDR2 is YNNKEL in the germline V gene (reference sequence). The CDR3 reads CASSQGQGGNTIYF. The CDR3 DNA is TGTGCCAGCAGCCAAGGACAGGGAGGAAACACCATATATTTT.

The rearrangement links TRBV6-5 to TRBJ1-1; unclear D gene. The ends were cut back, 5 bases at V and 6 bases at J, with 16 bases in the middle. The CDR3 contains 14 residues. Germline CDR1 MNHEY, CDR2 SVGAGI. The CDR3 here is CASSLPRLPPEAFF. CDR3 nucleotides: TGTGCCAGCAGTCTTCCACGGTTGCCTCCTGAAGCTTTCTTT.

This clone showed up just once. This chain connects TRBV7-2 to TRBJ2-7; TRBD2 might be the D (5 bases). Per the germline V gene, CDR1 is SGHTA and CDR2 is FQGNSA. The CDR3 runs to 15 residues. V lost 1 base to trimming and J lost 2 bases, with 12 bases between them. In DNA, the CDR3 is TGTGCCAGCAGCTTAGGACCAGCGGCCCCCTACGAGCAGTACTTC. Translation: CASSLGPAAPYEQYF. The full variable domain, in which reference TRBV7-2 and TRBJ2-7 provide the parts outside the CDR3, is GAGVSQSPSNKVTEKGKDVELRCDPISGHTALYWYRQSLGQGLEFLIYFQGNSAPDKSGLPSDRFSAERTGGSVSTLTIQRTQQEDSAVYLCASSLGPAAPYEQYFGPGTRLTVT.

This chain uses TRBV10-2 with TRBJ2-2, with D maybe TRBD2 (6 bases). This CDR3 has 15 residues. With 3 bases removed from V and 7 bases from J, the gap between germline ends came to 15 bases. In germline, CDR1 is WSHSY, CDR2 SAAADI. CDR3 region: CASSDGGSSFGELFF. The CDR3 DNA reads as TGCGCCAGCAGTGATGGAGGGTCAAGTTTCGGGGAGCTGTTTTTT.

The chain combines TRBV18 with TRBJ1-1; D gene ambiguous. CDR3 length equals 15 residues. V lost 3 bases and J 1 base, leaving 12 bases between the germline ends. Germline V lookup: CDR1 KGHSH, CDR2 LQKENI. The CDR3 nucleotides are TGTGCCAGCTCACCCGCGTCGGGTCGGAACACTGAAGCTTTCTTT. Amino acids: CASSPASGRNTEAFF.

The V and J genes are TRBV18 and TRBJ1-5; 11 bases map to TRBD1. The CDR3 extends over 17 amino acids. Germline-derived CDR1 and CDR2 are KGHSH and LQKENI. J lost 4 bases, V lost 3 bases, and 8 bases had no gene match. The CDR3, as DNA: TGTGCCAGCTCACCTCAGGACGGGACAGGGGGGAATCAGCCCCAGCATTTT. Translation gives CASSPQDGTGGNQPQHF. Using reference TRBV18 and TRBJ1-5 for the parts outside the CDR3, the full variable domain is NAGVMQNPRHLVRRRGQEARLRCSPMKGHSHVYWYRQLPEEGLKFMVYLQKENIIDESGMPKERFSAEFPKEGPSILRIQQVVRGDSAAYFCASSPQDGTGGNQPQHFGDGTRLSIL.

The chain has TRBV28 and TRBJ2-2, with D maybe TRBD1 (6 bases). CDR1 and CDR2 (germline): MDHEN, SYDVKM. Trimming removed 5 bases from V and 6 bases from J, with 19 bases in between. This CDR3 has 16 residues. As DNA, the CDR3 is TGTGCCAGCAGTACCCCGACAGGAGGTTTGGCCGGGGAGCTGTTTTTT. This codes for CASSTPTGGLAGELFF.

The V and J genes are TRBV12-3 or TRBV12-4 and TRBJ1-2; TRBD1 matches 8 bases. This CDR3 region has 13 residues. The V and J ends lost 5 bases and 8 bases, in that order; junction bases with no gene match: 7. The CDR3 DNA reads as TGTGCCAGCAGTCGGACAGGGAGGCTAGGCTACACCTTC. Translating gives CASSRTGRLGYTF.

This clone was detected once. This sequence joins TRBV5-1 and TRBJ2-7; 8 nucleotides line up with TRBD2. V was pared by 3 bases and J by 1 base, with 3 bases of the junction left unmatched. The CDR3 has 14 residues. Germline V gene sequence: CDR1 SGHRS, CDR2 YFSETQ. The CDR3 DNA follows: TGCGCCAGCAGCTCTTTAGCGGGGTCCTACGAGCAGTACTTC. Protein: CASSSLAGSYEQYF. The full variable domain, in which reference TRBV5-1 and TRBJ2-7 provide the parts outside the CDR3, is KAGVTQTPRYLIKTRGQQVTLSCSPISGHRSVSWYQQTPGQGLQFLFEYFSETQRNKGNFPGRFSGRQFSNSRSEMNVSTLELGDSALYLCASSSLAGSYEQYFGPGTRLTVT.